What follows are 12 T cell receptor beta chains derived from one specimen sequenced in a study of blood T cells in healthy people across ages. Primers used in a second PCR of about 6 to 11 cycles were a sample-barcoded 5' primer and a J-beta primer mix. TCRdb itself ran the 5' RACE reads through MiXCR, one entry per CDR3 protein. Among more than 500,000 distinct CDR3 sequences, approximately 30% were seen once, and the ten largest hold about 18%. Material for sequencing was blood. The source is a woman aged 70-85 years in good health.

The chain combines TRBV5-6 with TRBJ1-5, with unresolved D. The CDR3 loop spans 13 amino acids. V was cut by 4 bases and J by 4 bases, with 9 bases left in between. In germline, CDR1 is SGHDT, CDR2 YYEEEE. This chain's CDR3 is CASSRGRNQPQHF. The CDR3 coding sequence is TGTGCCAGCAGCCGTGGCAGAAATCAGCCCCAGCATTTT. Together with reference TRBV5-6 and TRBJ1-5, the CDR3 gives the full variable domain: DAGVTQSPTHLIKTRGQQVTLRCSPKSGHDTVSWYQQALGQGPQFIFQYYEEEERQRGNFPDRFSGHQFPNYSSELNVNALLLGDSALYLCASSRGRNQPQHFGDGTRLSIL.

This clonotype came up a few times. V usage is TRBV20-1 and J usage is TRBJ2-1; D is undetermined. This CDR3 is built from 14 residues. V lost 4 bases and J 0 bases, leaving 10 bases between the germline ends. CDR1 is DFQATT and CDR2 is SNEGSKA in the germline V gene (reference sequence). The CDR3 nucleotides read TGCAGTGCTACTACCCAGAGCTCCTACAATGAGCAGTTCTTC. Residues: CSATTQSSYNEQFF.

This chain joins TRBV20-1 and TRBJ2-7; maybe TRBD2 (7 bases). The CDR3 covers 12 residues. Germline values: CDR1 DFQATT, CDR2 SNEGSKA (reference sequence). The V end lost 7 bases, the J end lost 3 bases, and 13 bases lay between the germline ends. CDR3 sequence reads: CSVRGAVYEQYF. Here the CDR3 DNA reads TGCAGTGTCCGGGGGGCCGTCTACGAGCAGTACTTC.

The rearrangement uses TRBV12-3 or TRBV12-4 and TRBJ2-7; TRBD1 might be the D (5 bases). V was trimmed by 5 bases and J by 6 bases, leaving 20 bases between them. This CDR3 is built from 15 residues. CDR3 amino acids: CASSPRVGLPGEQYF. DNA of the CDR3: TGTGCCAGCAGTCCCCGGGTGGGGCTGCCGGGCGAGCAGTACTTC.

The chain couples TRBV27 to TRBJ2-1; 7 bases line up with TRBD1. Trimming at V came to 8 bases and at J to 5 bases, leaving 6 bases not matched to a gene. The CDR3 is 13 amino acids. Per germline, CDR1 MNHEY and CDR2 SMNVEV (reference sequence). The CDR3 protein is CASSDRANNEQFF. Here the CDR3 DNA reads TGTGCCAGCTCCGACAGGGCAAACAATGAGCAGTTCTTC.

In its sample, this clonotype was seen a few times. V and J are TRBV18 and TRBJ2-2; D is ambiguous. V was trimmed by 0 bases and J by 2 bases, leaving 13 bases between them. The length of the CDR3 is 17 residues. The germline V gene encodes CDR1 KGHSH and CDR2 LQKENI. The CDR3 nucleotides are TGTGCCAGCTCACCACCTTCCGGCCGAGTAAACACCGGGGAGCTGTTTTTT. It encodes CASSPPSGRVNTGELFF. The variable domain in full, completed from reference TRBV18 and TRBJ2-2, reads NAGVMQNPRHLVRRRGQEARLRCSPMKGHSHVYWYRQLPEEGLKFMVYLQKENIIDESGMPKERFSAEFPKEGPSILRIQQVVRGDSAAYFCASSPPSGRVNTGELFFGEGSRLTVL.

The V gene is TRBV7-2, the J gene TRBJ2-5; 9 nucleotides align to TRBD2. The J call may be mistaken, given a closer DNA end match to TRBJ2-7. This CDR3 is built from 15 residues. Germline V lookup: CDR1 SGHTA, CDR2 FQGNSA. In nucleotides, the CDR3 is TGTGCCAGCAGTCCTTCTAGCGGGGACGCCTACGAGCAGTACTTC. Translated: CASSPSSGDAYEQYF.

V gene TRBV29-1 combines with J gene TRBJ1-4; tentatively, D is TRBD1 (6 bases). Trimming took off 3 bases at V and 7 bases at J, with 15 bases between the two ends. Per germline, CDR1 SQVTM and CDR2 ANQGSEA. The CDR3 totals 14 residues. CDR3 sequence (DNA): TGCAGCGTTGAGGGGGGCAAAGGTGGTGAAAAACTGTTTTTT. Translating gives CSVEGGKGGEKLFF.

The rearrangement links TRBV6-6 to TRBJ1-1, with D unresolved. Looked up from germline, CDR1 is MNHNY and CDR2 is SVGAGI (reference sequence). Between the trimmed V and J ends, which lost 6 bases and 1 base, there was a span of 6 bases. This CDR3 contains 12 residues. The CDR3 DNA is TGTGCCAGCAGGGCGGGGAACACTGAAGCTTTCTTT. Its translation: CASRAGNTEAFF.

A word on this clonotype: Sequence at one end of the junction differs from germline and may be a read error. V usage is TRBV4-3 and J usage is TRBJ1-1, with TRBD1 identical over 7 bases. Germline lookup yields CDR1 LGHNA and CDR2 YSLEER. The CDR3 contains 15 residues. For the CDR3, the DNA is TGCGCCAGCAGCCAAGGACAGGGTTTTATCACTGAAACTTTCTTT. Protein: CASSQGQGFITETFF.

CDR3 sequence (DNA): TGCAGCGTTGAAGACCCTTTGCGGACAGGGCACTATGGCTACACCTTC. Amino acids: CSVEDPLRTGHYGYTF. The chain combines TRBV29-1 with TRBJ1-2, with 8 positions matching TRBD1. Trimming cost V 0 bases and J 3 bases; bases outside gene matches: 9. Germline V lookup: CDR1 SQVTM, CDR2 ANQGSEA. The CDR3 loop spans 16 amino acids.

Notes on this clonotype: Likely a read error: the CDR3 ends without its conserved phenylalanine or tryptophan. This sequence joins TRBV5-5 and TRBJ1-2; TRBD1 matches at 9 bases. Germline CDR1 and CDR2: SGHKS and YYEKEE (reference sequence). The CDR3 loop spans 14 amino acids. The trim removed 4 bases at V and 11 bases at J, leaving 12 bases unmatched. The CDR3 DNA reads as TGTGCCAGCAGCGATCTCTCGGACAGGGGATTTTACACCCTC. Encoded protein: CASSDLSDRGFYTL.